Listed below are T cell receptor beta chains from one sample, sequenced in a study of T cell therapy after organ transplantation. TCRdb keeps only in-frame clones here, not all; method: immunoSEQ multiplex PCR. The profile shows tens of thousands of clones, around 83% of them singletons. No antigen is known for these receptors. The sequencing used CD8+ T cells from blood, collected after autologous CMV-specific T cell therapy. The receptors were gathered from a human patient who had received a solid organ transplant and had CMV disease. The T cells may come from the graft donor. CDR3s leave out the opening cysteine and the closing phenylalanine or tryptophan.

TRBV7-9	ASSLVDRDHEQY
TRBV6-5	ASRSGQVSYEQY
TRBV27	ASSLWGATNEKLF
TRBV5-6	ASSLRWTSSTDTQY
TRBV15	ATSRDGGVTYEQY
TRBV28	ASSLVYNEQF
TRBV7-9	ASRPYRIVNTEAF
TRBV13	ASSLRGEQY
TRBV10-3	AISESDRGNTEAF
TRBV30	AFFNYNEQF
TRBV28	ASSLWQDSYEQY
TRBV6-4	ASSEGRQSTDTQY
TRBV13	ASQTPEGTEAF
TRBV10-3	AIRGQYGYT
TRBV5-4	ASSFEGLALEQY
TRBV19	ASSSRGRSEQY
TRBV6-5	ASSQGQASGTQY
TRBV5-1	ASSLGLAGAYEQY
TRBV19	ASSSTLNTEAF